This T cell receptor (beta chain) originates from a study of cytomegalovirus exposure and HLA in healthy donors. It was with 60 Vbeta and 13 Jbeta primers that the PCR ran. Sequenced by immunoSEQ multiplex PCR; TCRdb stores in-frame clones only, minus some. The sample lists 95,000 to 150,000 clones, roughly 85% seen once, with approximately 3.6% in the top ten. The sample comprised PBMCs. This TCR was sampled from a woman between 35 and 50 years old in good health and CMV-seropositive.

The CDR3 reads CASSTGQQTYNEQFF. The CDR3 DNA reads as TGTGCCAGTAGTACGGGACAGCAGACCTACAATGAGCAGTTCTTC. This chain joins TRBV19 and TRBJ2-1; the match to TRBD1 covers 7 bases. Germline loops: CDR1 LNHDA, CDR2 SQIVND (reference sequence). This CDR3 spans 15 amino acids. V was clipped by 4 bases and J by 2 bases; unmatched bases: 5.